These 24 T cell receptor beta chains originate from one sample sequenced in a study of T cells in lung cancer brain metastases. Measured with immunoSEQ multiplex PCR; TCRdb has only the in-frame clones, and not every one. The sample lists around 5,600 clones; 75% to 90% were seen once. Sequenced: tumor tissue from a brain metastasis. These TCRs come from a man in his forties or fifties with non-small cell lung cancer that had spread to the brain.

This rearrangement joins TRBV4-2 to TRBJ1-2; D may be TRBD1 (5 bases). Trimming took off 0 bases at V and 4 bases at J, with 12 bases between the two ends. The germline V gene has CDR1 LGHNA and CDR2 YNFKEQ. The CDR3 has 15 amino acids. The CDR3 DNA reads TGTGCCAGCAGCCAAGATCTTGGAGGGACCTATGGCTACACCTTC. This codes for CASSQDLGGTYGYTF.

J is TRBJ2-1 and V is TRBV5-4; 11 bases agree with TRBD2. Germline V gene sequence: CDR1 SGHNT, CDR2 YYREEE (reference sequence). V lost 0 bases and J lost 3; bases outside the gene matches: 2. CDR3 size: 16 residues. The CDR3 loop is CASSLGTSGLYNEQFF. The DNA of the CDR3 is TGTGCCAGCAGCTTGGGGACTAGCGGGCTCTACAATGAGCAGTTCTTC.

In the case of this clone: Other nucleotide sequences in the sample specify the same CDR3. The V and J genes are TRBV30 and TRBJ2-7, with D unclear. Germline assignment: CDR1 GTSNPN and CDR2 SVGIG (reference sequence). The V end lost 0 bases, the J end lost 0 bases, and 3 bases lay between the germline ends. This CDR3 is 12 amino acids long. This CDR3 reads CAWSVSSYEQYF. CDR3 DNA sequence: TGTGCCTGGAGTGTGAGCTCCTACGAGCAGTACTTC.

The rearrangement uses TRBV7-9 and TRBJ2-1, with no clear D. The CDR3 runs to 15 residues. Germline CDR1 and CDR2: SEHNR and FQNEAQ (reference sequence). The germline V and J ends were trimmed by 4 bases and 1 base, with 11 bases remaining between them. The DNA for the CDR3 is TGTGCCAGCAGCTCCTCCTCAAATTCCTACAATGAGCAGTTCTTC. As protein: CASSSSSNSYNEQFF.

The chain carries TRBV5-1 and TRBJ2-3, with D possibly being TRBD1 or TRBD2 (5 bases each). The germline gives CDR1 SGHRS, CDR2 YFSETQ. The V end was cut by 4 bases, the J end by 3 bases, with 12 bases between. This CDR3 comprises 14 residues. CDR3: CASSGGRRTDTQYF. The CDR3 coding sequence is TGCGCCAGCAGCGGGGGTCGGCGTACAGATACGCAGTATTTT.

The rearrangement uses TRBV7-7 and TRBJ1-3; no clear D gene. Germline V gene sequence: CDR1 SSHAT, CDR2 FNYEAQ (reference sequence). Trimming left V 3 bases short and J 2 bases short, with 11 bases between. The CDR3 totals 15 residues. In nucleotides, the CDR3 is TGTGCCAGCAGCTTGACCACCGAGCCTGGAAACACCATATATTTT. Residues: CASSLTTEPGNTIYF.

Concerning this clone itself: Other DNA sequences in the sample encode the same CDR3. CDR3 residues: CASSTRRSSGANVLTF. In DNA, the CDR3 is TGTGCCAGCAGCACTCGGAGGAGCTCTGGGGCCAACGTCCTGACTTTC. The V and J genes are TRBV6-6 and TRBJ2-6, with D possibly matching TRBD2 (5 bases). Trimming pared 6 bases from V and 0 bases from J, leaving 12 bases between. Germline V gives CDR1 MNHNY, CDR2 SVGAGI (reference sequence). The CDR3 has 16 amino acids.

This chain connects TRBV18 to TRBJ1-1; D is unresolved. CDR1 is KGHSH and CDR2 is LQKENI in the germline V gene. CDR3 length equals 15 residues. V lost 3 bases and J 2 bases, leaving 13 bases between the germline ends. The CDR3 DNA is TGTGCCAGCTCACCTCGGGGAGGAGGAAACACTGAAGCTTTCTTT. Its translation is CASSPRGGGNTEAFF.

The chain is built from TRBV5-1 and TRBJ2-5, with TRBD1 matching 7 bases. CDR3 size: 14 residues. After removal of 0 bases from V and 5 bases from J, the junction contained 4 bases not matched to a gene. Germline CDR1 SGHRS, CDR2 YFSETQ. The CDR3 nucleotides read TGCGCCAGCAGCTTGGACAGGGGTGGGGAGACCCAGTACTTC. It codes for CASSLDRGGETQYF.

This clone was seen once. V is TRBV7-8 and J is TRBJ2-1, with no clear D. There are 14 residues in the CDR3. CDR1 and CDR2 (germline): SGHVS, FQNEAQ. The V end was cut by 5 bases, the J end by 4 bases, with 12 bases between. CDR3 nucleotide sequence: TGTGCCAGCAGCCAGGTTAGGGCTTACAATGAGCAGTTCTTC. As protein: CASSQVRAYNEQFF.

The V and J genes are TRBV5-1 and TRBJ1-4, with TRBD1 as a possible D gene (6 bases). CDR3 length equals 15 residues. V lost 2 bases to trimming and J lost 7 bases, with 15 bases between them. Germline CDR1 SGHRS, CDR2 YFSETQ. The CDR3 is CASSLTGTKSEKLFF. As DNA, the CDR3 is TGCGCCAGCAGCTTAACCGGGACAAAGAGTGAAAAACTGTTTTTT.

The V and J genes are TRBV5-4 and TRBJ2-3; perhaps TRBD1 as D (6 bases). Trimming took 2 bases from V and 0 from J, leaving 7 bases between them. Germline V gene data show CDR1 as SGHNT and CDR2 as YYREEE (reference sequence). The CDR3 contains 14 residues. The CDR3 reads CASSFQGSTDTQYF. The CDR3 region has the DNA TGTGCCAGCAGCTTCCAGGGGAGCACAGATACGCAGTATTTT. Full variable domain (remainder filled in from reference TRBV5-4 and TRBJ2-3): ETGVTQSPTHLIKTRGQQVTLRCSSQSGHNTVSWYQQALGQGPQFIFQYYREEENGRGNFPPRFSGLQFPNYSSELNVNALELDDSALYLCASSFQGSTDTQYFGPGTRLTVL.

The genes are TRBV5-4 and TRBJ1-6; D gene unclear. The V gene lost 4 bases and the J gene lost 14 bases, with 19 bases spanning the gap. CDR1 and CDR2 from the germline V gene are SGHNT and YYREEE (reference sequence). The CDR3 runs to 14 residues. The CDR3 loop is CASSRRDGLQTLHF. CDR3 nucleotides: TGTGCCAGCAGCCGGAGAGACGGTCTTCAGACCCTCCACTTT.

The CDR3 is CSGWGDMGYTF. CDR3 in DNA: TGCAGCGGCTGGGGGGATATGGGCTACACCTTC. The chain is built from TRBV29-1 and TRBJ1-2, with D maybe TRBD1 (5 bases). V was cut by 7 bases and J by 8 bases, with 14 bases left in between. Germline V gene lookup returns CDR1 SQVTM and CDR2 ANQGSEA. The CDR3 extends over 11 amino acids.

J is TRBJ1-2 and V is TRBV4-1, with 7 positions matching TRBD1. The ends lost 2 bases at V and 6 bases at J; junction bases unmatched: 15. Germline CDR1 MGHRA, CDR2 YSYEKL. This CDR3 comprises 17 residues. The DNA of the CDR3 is TGCGCCAGCAGCCAACCTAACCCCATGGCAGGGGGTAATGGCTACACCTTC. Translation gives CASSQPNPMAGGNGYTF.

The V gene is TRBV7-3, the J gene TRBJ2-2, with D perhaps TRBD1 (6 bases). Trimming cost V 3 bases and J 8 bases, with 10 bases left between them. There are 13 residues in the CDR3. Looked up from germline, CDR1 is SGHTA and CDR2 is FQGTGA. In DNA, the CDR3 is TGTGCCAGCAGCTTGGGGGCGAGGGGGGAGCTGTTTTTT. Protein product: CASSLGARGELFF.

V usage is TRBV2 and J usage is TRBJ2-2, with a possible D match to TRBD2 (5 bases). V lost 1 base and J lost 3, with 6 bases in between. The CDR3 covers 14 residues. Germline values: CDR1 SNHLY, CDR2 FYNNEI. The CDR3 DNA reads TGTGCCAGCAGTGAAGGGACTTACACCGGGGAGCTGTTTTTT. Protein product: CASSEGTYTGELFF.

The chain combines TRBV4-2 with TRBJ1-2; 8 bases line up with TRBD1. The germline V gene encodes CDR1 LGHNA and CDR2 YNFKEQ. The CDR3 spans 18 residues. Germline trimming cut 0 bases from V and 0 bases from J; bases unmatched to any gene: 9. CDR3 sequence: CASSQEGSGTGANYGYTF. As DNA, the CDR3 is TGTGCCAGCAGCCAAGAGGGGTCCGGGACAGGAGCTAACTATGGCTACACCTTC.

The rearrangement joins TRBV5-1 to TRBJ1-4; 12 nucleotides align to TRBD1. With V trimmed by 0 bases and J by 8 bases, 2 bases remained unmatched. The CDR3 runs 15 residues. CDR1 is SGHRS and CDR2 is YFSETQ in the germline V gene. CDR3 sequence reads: CASSLAGTGGEKLFF. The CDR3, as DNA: TGCGCCAGCAGCTTGGCTGGGACAGGGGGCGAAAAACTGTTTTTT.

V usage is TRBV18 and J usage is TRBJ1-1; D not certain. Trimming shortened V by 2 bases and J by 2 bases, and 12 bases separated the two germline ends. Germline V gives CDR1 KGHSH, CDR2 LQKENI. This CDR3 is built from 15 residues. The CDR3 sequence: CASSPRSPANTEAFF. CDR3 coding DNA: TGTGCCAGCTCACCAAGGTCCCCAGCAAACACTGAAGCTTTCTTT.

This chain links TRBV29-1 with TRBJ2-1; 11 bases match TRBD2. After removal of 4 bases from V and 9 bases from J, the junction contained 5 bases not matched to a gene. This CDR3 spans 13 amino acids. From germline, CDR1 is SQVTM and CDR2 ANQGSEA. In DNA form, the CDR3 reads TGCAGCGTTGGTAGCGGGGGGGTGGGTGAGCAGTTCTTC. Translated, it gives CSVGSGGVGEQFF.

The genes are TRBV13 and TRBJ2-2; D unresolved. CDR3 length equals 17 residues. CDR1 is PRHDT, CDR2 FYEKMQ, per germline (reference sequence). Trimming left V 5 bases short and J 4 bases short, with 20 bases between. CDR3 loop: CASSPDENSRITGELFF. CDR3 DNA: TGTGCCAGCAGCCCGGACGAAAACTCCAGAATCACCGGGGAGCTGTTTTTT.

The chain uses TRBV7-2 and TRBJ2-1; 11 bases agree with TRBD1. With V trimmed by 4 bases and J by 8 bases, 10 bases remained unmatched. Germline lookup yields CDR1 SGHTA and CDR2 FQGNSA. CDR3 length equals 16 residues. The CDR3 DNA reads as TGTGCCAGCAGCTGGCAACCGGGACAGGGGGGAGATGAGCAGTTCTTC. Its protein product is CASSWQPGQGGDEQFF.

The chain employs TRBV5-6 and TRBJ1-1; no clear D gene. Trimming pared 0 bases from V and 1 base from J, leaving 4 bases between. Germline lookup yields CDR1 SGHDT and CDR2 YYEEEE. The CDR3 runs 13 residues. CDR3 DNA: TGTGCCAGCAGCTTGGCTCCGAACACTGAAGCTTTCTTT. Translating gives CASSLAPNTEAFF.